Below are 11 T cell receptor beta chains sequenced from a single sample in a study of T cell responses to AZD1222 COVID-19 vaccine. Assay used: immunoSEQ multiplex PCR; TCRdb lists only in-frame clones, some missing. The repertoire has 150,000 to 200,000 clones, almost 90% of them found once; the top ten carry approximately 10%. The sample was peripheral blood, taken 28 days after the second AZD1222 dose. The receptors were gathered from an adult who received the AZD1222 COVID-19 vaccine.

This clone appeared once. V and J are TRBV30 and TRBJ2-6; no firm D call. The CDR3 runs to 11 residues. V lost 1 base to trimming and J lost 9 bases, with 4 bases between them. Germline CDR1 is GTSNPN and CDR2 is SVGIG (reference sequence). CDR3 sequence (DNA): TGTGCCTGGAGTGAGTTCAACGTCCTGACTTTC. It yields the protein CAWSEFNVLTF. Supplemented by reference TRBV30 and TRBJ2-6, the full variable domain reads SQTIHQWPATLVQPVGSPLSLECTVEGTSNPNLYWYRQAAGRGLQLLFYSVGIGQISSEVPQNLSASRPQDRQFILSSKKLLLSDSGFYLCAWSEFNVLTFGAGSRLTVL.

The chain couples TRBV5-4 to TRBJ2-5; D might be TRBD1 (6 bases). Trimming stripped 3 bases from V and 2 bases from J, with 14 bases between. From germline, CDR1 is SGHNT and CDR2 YYREEE (reference sequence). The CDR3 is 15 residues long. The CDR3 is CASSSMRGQQETQYF. The DNA for the CDR3 is TGTGCCAGCAGCTCGATGAGAGGACAGCAAGAGACCCAGTACTTC.

This clone was found a few times. The V gene is TRBV6-2 or TRBV6-3, the J gene TRBJ1-1, with D tentatively TRBD1 (6 bases). The germline V gene encodes CDR1 MNHEY and CDR2 SVGEGT. Trimming stripped 3 bases from V and 3 bases from J, with 14 bases between. CDR3 size: 15 residues. Written as DNA, the CDR3 is TGTGCCAGCAGTTATGGTGGGGGCGACTACACTGAAGCTTTCTTT. Protein sequence: CASSYGGGDYTEAFF.

The CDR3 spells CASSRQGNTGELFF. CDR3 DNA sequence: TGTGCCAGCTCGAGGCAGGGGAACACCGGGGAGCTGTTTTTT. This chain joins TRBV2 and TRBJ2-2, with a possible D match to TRBD1 (5 bases). Germline V gene lookup returns CDR1 SNHLY and CDR2 FYNNEI. Trimming stripped 8 bases from V and 1 base from J, with 11 bases between. The CDR3 spans 14 residues.

The chain carries TRBV6-2 or TRBV6-3 and TRBJ1-2; 7 bases are a match to TRBD1. The V gene's germline CDR1 is MNHEY and CDR2 SVGEGT. The length of the CDR3 is 14 residues. Unmatched junction bases numbered 6, after V lost 4 bases and J lost 4 bases. The CDR3, as DNA: TGTGCCAGCAGTTCCCGGGACAGAGTCTATGGCTACACCTTC. This codes for CASSSRDRVYGYTF.

The CDR3 loop reads CASSQGQGQGPHEQYF. The CDR3 nucleotides read TGTGCCAGCAGCCAAGGCCAAGGACAGGGCCCCCACGAGCAGTACTTC. This chain joins TRBV4-2 and TRBJ2-7; 8 bases fit TRBD1. The ends lost 1 base at V and 5 bases at J; junction bases unmatched: 10. The CDR3 is 16 amino acids. Germline V gene sequence: CDR1 LGHNA, CDR2 YNFKEQ.

This rearrangement joins TRBV7-2 to TRBJ2-2; the D is unclear. CDR3 size: 13 residues. The germline CDR1 and CDR2 sequences are SGHTA and FQGNSA. Trimming left V 4 bases short and J 2 bases short, with 5 bases between. As DNA, the CDR3 is TGTGCCAGCAGCTCACCTAACACCGGGGAGCTGTTTTTT. Translation gives CASSSPNTGELFF.

V usage is TRBV7-6 and J usage is TRBJ1-1; 8 bases match TRBD1. CDR3 length equals 17 residues. CDR1 is SGHVS and CDR2 is FNYEAQ in the germline V gene. V lost 4 bases and J lost 0; bases outside the gene matches: 10. The CDR3 bases are TGTGCCAGCAGCTCACTGACAGGGGACCTTATGAACACTGAAGCTTTCTTT. Its protein product is CASSSLTGDLMNTEAFF.

This clone has a single count. The V and J genes are TRBV7-3 and TRBJ2-3, with TRBD2 identical over 10 bases. V lost 6 bases, J lost 6 bases, and 6 bases stayed unmatched. The germline gives CDR1 SGHTA, CDR2 FQGTGA. The CDR3 spans 14 residues. The CDR3 protein is CASSSSGGRDTQYF. For the CDR3, the DNA is TGTGCCAGCAGTTCTAGCGGGGGACGGGATACGCAGTATTTT.

This clone is a singleton in its sample. Here the CDR3 DNA reads TGTGCCAGCAGCTTAGGCGGGGCAAGGGGAGAGACCCAGTACTTC. Encoded protein: CASSLGGARGETQYF. The V and J genes are TRBV7-2 and TRBJ2-5; tentatively, D is TRBD2 (6 bases). The CDR3 is 15 residues long. V was cut by 1 base and J by 4 bases, with 13 bases left in between. CDR1 and CDR2 from the germline V gene are SGHTA and FQGNSA.

The J gene is TRBJ1-1, the V gene TRBV5-8; D gene uncertain. Trimming stripped 2 bases from V and 7 bases from J, with 18 bases between. The CDR3 is made up of 15 amino acids. Germline V gene sequence: CDR1 SGHTS, CDR2 YDEGEE. The CDR3 nucleotides read TGTGCCAGCAGCTTTTACGCGGTTCTAGGCCTTGAAGCTTTCTTT. Residues: CASSFYAVLGLEAFF.